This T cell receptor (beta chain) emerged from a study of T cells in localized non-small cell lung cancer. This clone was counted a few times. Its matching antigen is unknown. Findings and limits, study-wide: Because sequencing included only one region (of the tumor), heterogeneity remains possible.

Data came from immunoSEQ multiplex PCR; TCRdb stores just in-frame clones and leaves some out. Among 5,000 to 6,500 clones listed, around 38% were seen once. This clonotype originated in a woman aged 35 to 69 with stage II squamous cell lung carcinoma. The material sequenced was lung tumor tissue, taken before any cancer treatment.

CDR3 loop: CASSRDLRGNTEAFF. The DNA for the CDR3 is TGTGCCAGCAGTCGGGACTTACGAGGGAACACTGAAGCTTTCTTT. This chain joins TRBV7-7 and TRBJ1-1; maybe TRBD1 (5 bases). V lost 6 bases and J lost 1, with 15 bases in between. The germline gives CDR1 SSHAT, CDR2 FNYEAQ (reference sequence). This CDR3 spans 15 amino acids.